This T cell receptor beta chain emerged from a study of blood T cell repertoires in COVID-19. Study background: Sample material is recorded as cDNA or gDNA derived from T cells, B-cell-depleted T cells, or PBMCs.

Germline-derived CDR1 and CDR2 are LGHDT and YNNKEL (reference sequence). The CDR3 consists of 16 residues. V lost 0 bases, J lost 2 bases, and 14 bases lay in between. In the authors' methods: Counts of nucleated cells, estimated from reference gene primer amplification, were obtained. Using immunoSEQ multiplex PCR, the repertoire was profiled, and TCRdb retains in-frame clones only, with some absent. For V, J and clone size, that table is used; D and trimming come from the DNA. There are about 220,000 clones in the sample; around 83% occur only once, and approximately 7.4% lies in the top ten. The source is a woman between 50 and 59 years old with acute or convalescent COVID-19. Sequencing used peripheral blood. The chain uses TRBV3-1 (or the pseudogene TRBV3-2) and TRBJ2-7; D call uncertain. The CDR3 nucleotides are TGTGCCAGCAGCCAAGAAGGCTCAGGATGGACCTACGAGCAGTACTTC. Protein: CASSQEGSGWTYEQYF.